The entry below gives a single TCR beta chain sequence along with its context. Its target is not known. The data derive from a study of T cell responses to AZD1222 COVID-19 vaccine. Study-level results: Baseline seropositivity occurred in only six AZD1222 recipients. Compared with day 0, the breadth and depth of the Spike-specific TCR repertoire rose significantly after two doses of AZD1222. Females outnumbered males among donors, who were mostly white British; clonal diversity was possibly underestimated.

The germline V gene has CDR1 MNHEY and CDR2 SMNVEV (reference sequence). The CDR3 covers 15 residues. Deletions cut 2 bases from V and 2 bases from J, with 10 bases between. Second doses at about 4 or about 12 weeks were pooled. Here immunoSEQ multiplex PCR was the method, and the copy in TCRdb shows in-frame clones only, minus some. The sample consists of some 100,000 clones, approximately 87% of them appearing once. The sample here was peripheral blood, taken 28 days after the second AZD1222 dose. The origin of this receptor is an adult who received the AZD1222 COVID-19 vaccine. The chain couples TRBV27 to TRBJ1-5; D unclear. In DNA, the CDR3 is TGTGCCAGCAGTTTAAAGGGTACGGGCAATCAGCCCCAGCATTTT. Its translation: CASSLKGTGNQPQHF.